This TCR beta chain was obtained from a study of graft-versus-host responses after intestinal transplantation. With 4 bases clipped from V and 5 bases from J, the junction kept 5 bases outside the gene matches. Germline CDR1 SGHTS, CDR2 YDEGEE. The CDR3 runs 13 residues. A word on this clone: Antigen specificity is unknown.

The table came from immunoSEQ multiplex PCR; TCRdb's copy has only in-frame clones and leaves some out. In the table there are around 100,000 clones, around nine tenths of which are singletons. The chain couples TRBV5-8 to TRBJ2-5; 7 nucleotides agree with TRBD1. This receptor was obtained from a human donor who was the organ donor for an intestinal transplant. Material: unstimulated CD4+ T cells sorted from spleen or lymph node cells, obtained before transplant. CDR3 sequence: CASSGTVLETQYF. The CDR3 region has the DNA TGTGCCAGCAGCGGGACAGTTTTGGAGACCCAGTACTTC.